These 7 T cell receptor beta chains share one sample of origin, sequenced in a study of shared clonotypes between healthy human individuals. Naivety among CD8 cells was defined by CD45RO negativity and positive CCR7 selection, thereby excluding terminally differentiated effector memory CD45RA+ cells. Libraries were prepared by immunoSEQ multiplex PCR; TCRdb keeps only in-frame clonotypes and omits some of them. The sample shows roughly 570,000 clones, nearly 98% of them seen only once. The sequenced sample consisted of naive CD8+ T cells sorted from blood. The receptors were gathered from a man aged 30 to 45 in good health.

The chain employs TRBV6-5 and TRBJ2-3; no clear D gene. Germline V gene sequence: CDR1 MNHEY, CDR2 SVGAGI. The V end was cut by 5 bases, the J end by 0 bases, with 9 bases between. The CDR3 totals 14 residues. The CDR3 sequence is CASSPTSSTDTQYF. Here the CDR3 DNA reads TGTGCCAGCAGTCCTACTTCTAGCACAGATACGCAGTATTTT.

The rearrangement joins TRBV29-1 to TRBJ2-3, with D perhaps matching TRBD2 (7 bases). V gave up 2 bases and J gave up 6 bases, with 24 bases separating them. Germline V gene sequence: CDR1 SQVTM, CDR2 ANQGSEA. The CDR3 runs to 17 residues. The CDR3 DNA follows: TGCAGCGTTGAAAACCGGGACACCAAAATGGGGGGGGATACGCAGTATTTT. This sequence encodes CSVENRDTKMGGDTQYF.

CDR3 amino acids: CASSQPGTGGEQYF. CDR3 coding DNA: TGCGCCAGCAGCCAACCCGGGACAGGGGGCGAGCAGTACTTC. The chain combines TRBV4-1 with TRBJ2-7; 11 nucleotides line up with TRBD1. This CDR3 contains 14 residues. J gave up 6 bases and V 2 bases, and 3 bases lay outside the gene matches. Germline values: CDR1 MGHRA, CDR2 YSYEKL.

The chain recombines TRBV7-9 with TRBJ2-7; tentatively, D is TRBD2 (6 bases). CDR1 is SEHNR, CDR2 FQNEAQ, per germline (reference sequence). The V end lost 5 bases, the J end lost 2 bases, and 16 bases lay between the germline ends. The CDR3 covers 15 residues. The CDR3 is CASSPGVGAPYEQYF. In nucleotides, the CDR3 is TGTGCCAGCAGCCCGGGGGTGGGTGCCCCCTACGAGCAGTACTTC.

The chain couples TRBV27 to TRBJ2-1, with D tentatively TRBD2 (6 bases). The germline gives CDR1 MNHEY, CDR2 SMNVEV (reference sequence). Trimming took off 4 bases at V and 6 bases at J, with 10 bases between the two ends. The CDR3 sequence is 13 residues long. The DNA for the CDR3 is TGTGCCAGCAGTTCCGGACTACTCAATGAGCAGTTCTTC. Protein sequence: CASSSGLLNEQFF.

This chain uses TRBV7-9 with TRBJ2-1, with D perhaps TRBD1 (7 bases). The CDR3 has 13 amino acids. Trimming took off 5 bases at V and 8 bases at J, with 13 bases between the two ends. Germline V gene data show CDR1 as SEHNR and CDR2 as FQNEAQ (reference sequence). This chain's CDR3 is CASSVDREDEQFF. The CDR3 nucleotides read TGTGCCAGCAGCGTCGACAGGGAGGATGAGCAGTTCTTC.

The chain couples TRBV9 to TRBJ2-1, with D hard to call. Germline values: CDR1 SGDLS, CDR2 YYNGEE. Trimming took 0 bases from V and 9 from J, leaving 10 bases between them. The CDR3 contains 13 residues. CDR3 residues: CASSVVSGGEQFF. DNA of the CDR3: TGTGCCAGCAGCGTAGTGTCAGGCGGTGAGCAGTTCTTC. The full variable domain, in which reference TRBV9 and TRBJ2-1 provide the parts outside the CDR3, is DSGVTQTPKHLITATGQRVTLRCSPRSGDLSVYWYQQSLDQGLQFLIQYYNGEERAKGNILERFSAQQFPDLHSELNLSSLELGDSALYFCASSVVSGGEQFFGPGTRLTVL.